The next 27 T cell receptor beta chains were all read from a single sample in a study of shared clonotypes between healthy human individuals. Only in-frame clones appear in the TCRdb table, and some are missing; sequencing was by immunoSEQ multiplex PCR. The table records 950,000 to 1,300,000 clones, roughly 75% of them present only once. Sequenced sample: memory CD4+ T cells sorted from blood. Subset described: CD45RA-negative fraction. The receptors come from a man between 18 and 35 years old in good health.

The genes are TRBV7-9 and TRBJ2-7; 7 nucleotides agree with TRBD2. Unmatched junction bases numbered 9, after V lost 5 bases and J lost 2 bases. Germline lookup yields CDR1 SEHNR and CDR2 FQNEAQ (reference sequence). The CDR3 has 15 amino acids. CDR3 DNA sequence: TGTGCCAGCAGCCGACTCGGGAGCGGGACCTACGAGCAGTACTTC. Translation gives CASSRLGSGTYEQYF.

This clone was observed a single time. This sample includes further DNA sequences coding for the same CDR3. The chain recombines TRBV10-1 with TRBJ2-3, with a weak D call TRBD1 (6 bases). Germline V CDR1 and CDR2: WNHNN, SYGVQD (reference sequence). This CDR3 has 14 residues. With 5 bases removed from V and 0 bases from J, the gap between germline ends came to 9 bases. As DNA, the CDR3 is TGCGCCAGCAGTCCGGACAGCAGCACAGATACGCAGTATTTT. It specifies CASSPDSSTDTQYF.

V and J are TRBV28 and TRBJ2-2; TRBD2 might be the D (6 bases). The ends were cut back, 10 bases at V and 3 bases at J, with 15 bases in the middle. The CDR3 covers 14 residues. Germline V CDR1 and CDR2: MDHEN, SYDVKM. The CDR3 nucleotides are TGTGCCACGCTGGCGGGGAGGTACACCGGGGAGCTGTTTTTT. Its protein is CATLAGRYTGELFF.

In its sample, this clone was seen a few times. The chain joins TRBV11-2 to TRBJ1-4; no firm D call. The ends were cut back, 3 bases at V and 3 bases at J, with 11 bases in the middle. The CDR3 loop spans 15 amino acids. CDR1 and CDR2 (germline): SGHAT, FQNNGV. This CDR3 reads CASSLERVANEKLFF. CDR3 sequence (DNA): TGTGCCAGCAGCTTGGAACGGGTCGCTAATGAAAAACTGTTTTTT.

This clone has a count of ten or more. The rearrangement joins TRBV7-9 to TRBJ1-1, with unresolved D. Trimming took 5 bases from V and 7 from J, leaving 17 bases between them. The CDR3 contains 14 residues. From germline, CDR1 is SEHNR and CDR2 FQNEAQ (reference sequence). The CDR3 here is CASSLAGDYSEAFF. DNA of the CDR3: TGTGCCAGCAGCCTGGCTGGGGATTACAGTGAAGCTTTCTTT.

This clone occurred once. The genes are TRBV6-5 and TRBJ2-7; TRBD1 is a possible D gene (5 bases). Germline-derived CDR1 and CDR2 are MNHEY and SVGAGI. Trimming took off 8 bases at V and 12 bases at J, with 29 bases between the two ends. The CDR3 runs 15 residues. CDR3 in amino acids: CASSTLGRVLSGLYF. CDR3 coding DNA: TGTGCCAGCTCTACCCTGGGCAGGGTTTTGAGTGGGTTGTACTTC.

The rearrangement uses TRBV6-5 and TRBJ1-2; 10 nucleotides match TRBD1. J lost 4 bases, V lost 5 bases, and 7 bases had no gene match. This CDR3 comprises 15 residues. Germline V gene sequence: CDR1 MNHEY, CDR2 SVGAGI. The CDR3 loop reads CASSNPTGGAYGYTF. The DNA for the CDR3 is TGTGCCAGCAGTAACCCGACAGGGGGCGCCTATGGCTACACCTTC.

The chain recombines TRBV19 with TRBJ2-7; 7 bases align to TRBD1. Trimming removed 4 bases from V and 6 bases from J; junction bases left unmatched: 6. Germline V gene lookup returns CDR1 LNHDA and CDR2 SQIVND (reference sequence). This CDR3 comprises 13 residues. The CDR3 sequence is CASSSWDRSEQYF. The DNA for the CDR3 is TGTGCCAGTAGTAGCTGGGACAGATCCGAGCAGTACTTC. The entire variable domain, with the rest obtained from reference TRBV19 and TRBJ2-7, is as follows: DGGITQSPKYLFRKEGQNVTLSCEQNLNHDAMYWYRQDPGQGLRLIYYSQIVNDFQKGDIAEGYSVSREKKESFPLTVTSAQKNPTAFYLCASSSWDRSEQYFGPGTRLTVT.

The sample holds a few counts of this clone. The CDR3 DNA follows: TGTGCTAGTGGTATAGGGTTAGATACGCAGTATTTT. It is translated as CASGIGLDTQYF. J is TRBJ2-3 and V is TRBV12-5; D remains ambiguous. This CDR3 is 12 amino acids long. The germline V gene has CDR1 LGHNT and CDR2 FRNRAP. Deletions cut 5 bases from V and 5 bases from J, with 8 bases between.

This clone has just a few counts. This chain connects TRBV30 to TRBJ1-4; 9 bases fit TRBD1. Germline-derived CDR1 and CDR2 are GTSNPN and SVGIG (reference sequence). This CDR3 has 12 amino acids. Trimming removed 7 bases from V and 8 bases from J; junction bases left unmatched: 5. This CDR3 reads CALDRGKEKLFF. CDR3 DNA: TGTGCCTTGGACAGGGGAAAGGAAAAACTGTTTTTT.

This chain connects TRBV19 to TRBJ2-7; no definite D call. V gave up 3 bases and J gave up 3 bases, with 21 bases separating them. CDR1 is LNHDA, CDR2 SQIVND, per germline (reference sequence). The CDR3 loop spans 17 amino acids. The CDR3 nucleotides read TGTGCCAGTAGTATTTCCGTAAGTGGAATAATGGGCTACGAGCAGTACTTC. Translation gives CASSISVSGIMGYEQYF. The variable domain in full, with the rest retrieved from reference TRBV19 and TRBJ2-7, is DGGITQSPKYLFRKEGQNVTLSCEQNLNHDAMYWYRQDPGQGLRLIYYSQIVNDFQKGDIAEGYSVSREKKESFPLTVTSAQKNPTAFYLCASSISVSGIMGYEQYFGPGTRLTVT.

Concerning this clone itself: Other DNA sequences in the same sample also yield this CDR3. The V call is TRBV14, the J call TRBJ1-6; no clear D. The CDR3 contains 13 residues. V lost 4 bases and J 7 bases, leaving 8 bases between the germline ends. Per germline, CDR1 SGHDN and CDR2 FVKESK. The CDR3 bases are TGTGCCAGCAGCCCGGGCGGGAATTCACCCCTCCACTTT. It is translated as CASSPGGNSPLHF.

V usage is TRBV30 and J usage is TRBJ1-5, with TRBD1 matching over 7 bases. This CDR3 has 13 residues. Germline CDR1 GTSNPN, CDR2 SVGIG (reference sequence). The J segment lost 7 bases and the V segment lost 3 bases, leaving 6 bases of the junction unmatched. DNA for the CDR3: TGTGCCTGGAGCACAGACAGGGCCCAGCCCCAGCATTTT. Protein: CAWSTDRAQPQHF. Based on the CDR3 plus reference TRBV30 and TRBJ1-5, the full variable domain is SQTIHQWPATLVQPVGSPLSLECTVEGTSNPNLYWYRQAAGRGLQLLFYSVGIGQISSEVPQNLSASRPQDRQFILSSKKLLLSDSGFYLCAWSTDRAQPQHFGDGTRLSIL.

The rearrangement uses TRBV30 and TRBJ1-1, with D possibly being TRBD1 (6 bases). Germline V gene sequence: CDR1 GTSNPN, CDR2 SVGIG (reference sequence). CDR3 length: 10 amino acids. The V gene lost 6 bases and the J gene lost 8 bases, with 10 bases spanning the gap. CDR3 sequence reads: CACRQEEAFF. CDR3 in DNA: TGTGCCTGCCGACAGGAAGAAGCTTTCTTT.

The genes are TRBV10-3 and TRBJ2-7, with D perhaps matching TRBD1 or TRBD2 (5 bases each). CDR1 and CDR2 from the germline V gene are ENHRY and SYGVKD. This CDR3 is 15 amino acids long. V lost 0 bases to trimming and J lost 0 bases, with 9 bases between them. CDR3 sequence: CAISESGDSSYEQYF. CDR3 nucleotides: TGTGCCATCAGTGAGTCGGGGGATAGCTCCTACGAGCAGTACTTC.

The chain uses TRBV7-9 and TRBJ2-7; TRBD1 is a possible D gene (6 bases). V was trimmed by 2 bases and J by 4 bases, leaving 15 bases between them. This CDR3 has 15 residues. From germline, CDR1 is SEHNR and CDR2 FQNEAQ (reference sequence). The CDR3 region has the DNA TGTGCCAGCAGCTTATCCGGGATAACAGGGTACGAGCAGTACTTC. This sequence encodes CASSLSGITGYEQYF.

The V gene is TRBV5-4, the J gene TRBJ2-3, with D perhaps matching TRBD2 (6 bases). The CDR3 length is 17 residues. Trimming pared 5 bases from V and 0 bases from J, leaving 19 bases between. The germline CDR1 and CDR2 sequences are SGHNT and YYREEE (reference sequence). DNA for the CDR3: TGTGCCAGCAGTTCGGCCTACGGGGGAGGTAGCACAGATACGCAGTATTTT. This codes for CASSSAYGGGSTDTQYF. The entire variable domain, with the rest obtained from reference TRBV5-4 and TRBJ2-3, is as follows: ETGVTQSPTHLIKTRGQQVTLRCSSQSGHNTVSWYQQALGQGPQFIFQYYREEENGRGNFPPRFSGLQFPNYSSELNVNALELDDSALYLCASSSAYGGGSTDTQYFGPGTRLTVL.

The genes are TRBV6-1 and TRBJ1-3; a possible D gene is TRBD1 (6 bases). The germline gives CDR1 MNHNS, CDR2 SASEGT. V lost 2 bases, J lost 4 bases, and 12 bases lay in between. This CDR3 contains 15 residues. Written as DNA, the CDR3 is TGTGCCAGCAGTGAAACAGGGCACTCCGGAAACACCATATATTTT. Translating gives CASSETGHSGNTIYF.

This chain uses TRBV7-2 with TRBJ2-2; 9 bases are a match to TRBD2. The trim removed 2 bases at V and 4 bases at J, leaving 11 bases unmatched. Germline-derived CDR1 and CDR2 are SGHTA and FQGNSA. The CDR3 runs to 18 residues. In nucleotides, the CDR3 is TGTGCCAGCAGCTTAAGAGGCGGGGGGGCTGGTGGCACCGGGGAGCTGTTTTTT. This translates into CASSLRGGGAGGTGELFF.

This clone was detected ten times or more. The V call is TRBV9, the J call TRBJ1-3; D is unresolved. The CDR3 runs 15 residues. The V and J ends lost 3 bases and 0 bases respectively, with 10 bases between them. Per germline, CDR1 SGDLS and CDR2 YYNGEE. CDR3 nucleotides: TGTGCCAGCAGCGCCGGACGGAGCTCTGGAAACACCATATATTTT. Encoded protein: CASSAGRSSGNTIYF.

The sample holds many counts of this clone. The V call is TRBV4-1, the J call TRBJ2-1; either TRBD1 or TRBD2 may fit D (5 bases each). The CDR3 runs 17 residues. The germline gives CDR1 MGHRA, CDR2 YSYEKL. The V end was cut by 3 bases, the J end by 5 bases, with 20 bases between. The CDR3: CASSQIPGPTTNNEQFF. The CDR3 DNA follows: TGCGCCAGCAGCCAGATTCCGGGACCAACGACCAACAATGAGCAGTTCTTC.

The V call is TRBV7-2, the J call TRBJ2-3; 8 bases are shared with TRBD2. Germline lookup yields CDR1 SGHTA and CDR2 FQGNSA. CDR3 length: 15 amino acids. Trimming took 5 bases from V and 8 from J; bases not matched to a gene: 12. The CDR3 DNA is TGTGCCAGCAGCCCACCCACTAGCGGTTTGGGTACGCAGTATTTT. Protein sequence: CASSPPTSGLGTQYF. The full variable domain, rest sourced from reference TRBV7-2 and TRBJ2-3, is GAGVSQSPSNKVTEKGKDVELRCDPISGHTALYWYRQSLGQGLEFLIYFQGNSAPDKSGLPSDRFSAERTGGSVSTLTIQRTQQEDSAVYLCASSPPTSGLGTQYFGPGTRLTVL.

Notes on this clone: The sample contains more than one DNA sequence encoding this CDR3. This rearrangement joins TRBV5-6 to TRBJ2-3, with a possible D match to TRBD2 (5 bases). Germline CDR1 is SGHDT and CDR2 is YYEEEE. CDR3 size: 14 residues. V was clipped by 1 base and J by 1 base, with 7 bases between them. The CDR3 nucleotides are TGTGCCAGCAGCTTGTCCGGGGGCACAGATACGCAGTATTTT. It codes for CASSLSGGTDTQYF.

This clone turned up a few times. In nucleotides, the CDR3 is TGCGCCAGCAGCTCCATTCAGGGTCGGGATTCACCCCTCCACTTT. It is translated as CASSSIQGRDSPLHF. V is TRBV5-1 and J is TRBJ1-6; possibly TRBD1 for D (5 bases). Germline V lookup: CDR1 SGHRS, CDR2 YFSETQ. Trimming cost V 3 bases and J 8 bases, with 15 bases left between them. This CDR3 has 15 residues.

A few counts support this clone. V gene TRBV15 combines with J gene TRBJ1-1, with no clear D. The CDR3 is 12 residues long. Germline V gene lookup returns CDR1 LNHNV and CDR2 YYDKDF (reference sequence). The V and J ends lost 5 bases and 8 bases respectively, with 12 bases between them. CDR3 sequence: CATSGSGKEAFF. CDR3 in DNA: TGTGCCACCAGCGGAAGCGGCAAGGAAGCTTTCTTT.

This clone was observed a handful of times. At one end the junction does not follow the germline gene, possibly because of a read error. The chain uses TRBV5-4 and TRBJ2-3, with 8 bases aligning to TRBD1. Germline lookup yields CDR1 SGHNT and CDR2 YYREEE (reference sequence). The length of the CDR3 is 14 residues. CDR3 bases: TGTGCCAGCAGCCCCCGGACAGGGACAGACACGCAGTATTTT. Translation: CASSPRTGTDTQYF.

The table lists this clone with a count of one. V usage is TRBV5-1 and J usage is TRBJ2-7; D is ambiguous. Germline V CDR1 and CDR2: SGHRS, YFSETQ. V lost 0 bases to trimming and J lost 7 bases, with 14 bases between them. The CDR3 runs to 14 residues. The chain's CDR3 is CASSLDASPLEQYF. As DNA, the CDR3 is TGCGCCAGCAGCTTGGATGCCAGTCCCCTGGAGCAGTACTTC.